The rows below give T cell receptor beta chains drawn from one sample of a study of cytomegalovirus exposure and HLA in healthy donors. Repertoires were generated with immunoSEQ multiplex PCR, while TCRdb's copy carries only in-frame clones and drops some. Of roughly 150,000 clones listed, roughly 80% are singletons. The sequencing input was PBMCs. All receptors derive from a male donor in good health and CMV-seronegative. CDR3s include the opening cysteine and the closing phenylalanine or tryptophan. The order of the fields is clone size, J gene, D gene, V gene, CDR3 protein, CDR3 DNA. D genes are given only for firm matches. The size field is filled for only some rows; it gives once, few, many or a size class.

-	TRBJ2-5	-	TRBV7-7	CASSQNSYQETQYF	TGTGCTAGCAGCCAAAACAGTTACCAAGAGACCCAGTACTTC
few	TRBJ2-7	TRBD1	TRBV6-1	CASSVQTGGNEQYF	TGTGCCAGCAGTGTGCAAACAGGGGGTAACGAGCAGTACTTC
-	TRBJ2-2	-	TRBV10-1	CACGLRVTGELFF	TGCGCCTGCGGCCTCAGAGTCACCGGGGAGCTGTTTTTT
few	TRBJ2-7	TRBD1	TRBV18	CASSPRTGGTYEQYF	TGTGCCAGCTCACCACGTACAGGGGGCACGTACGAGCAGTACTTC
-	TRBJ2-3	TRBD1	TRBV5-1	CASSLEGTGGLDTQYF	TGCGCCAGCAGCTTGGAAGGGACAGGGGGCCTGGATACGCAGTATTTT
-	TRBJ2-3	-	TRBV5-1	CASRSRISTDTQYF	TGCGCCAGCAGAAGCAGGATTAGCACAGATACGCAGTATTTT
-	TRBJ1-2	-	TRBV11-2	CASSLVAGSDYGYTF	TGTGCCAGCAGCTTAGTAGCTGGAAGCGACTATGGCTACACCTTC
-	TRBJ1-1	-	TRBV18	CASSGQFSEAFF	TGTGCCAGCTCAGGACAGTTTTCCGAAGCTTTCTTT
-	TRBJ1-6	TRBD1	TRBV19	CASSRTGRNSPLHF	TGTGCCAGTTCCAGGACAGGTCGAAATTCACCCCTCCACTTT
-	TRBJ2-1	-	TRBV19	CASSWASESYNEQFF	TGTGCCAGTAGTTGGGCCTCCGAGAGCTACAATGAGCAGTTCTTC
-	TRBJ2-7	-	TRBV5-6	CASSSRSSSYEQYF	TGTGCCAGCAGCTCGCGATCGAGCTCCTACGAGCAGTACTTC
-	TRBJ2-1	TRBD1	TRBV18	CASSPPLTGVYNEQFF	TGTGCCAGCTCACCACCGCTTACAGGGGTGTACAATGAGCAGTTCTTC
-	TRBJ1-4	-	TRBV20-1	CSAKSVEKLFF	TGCAGTGCTAAATCGGTTGAAAAACTGTTTTTT
-	TRBJ1-1	-	TRBV10-3	CAIRSQEIEAFF	TGTGCCATCAGGTCACAGGAGATTGAAGCTTTCTTT
-	TRBJ2-7	TRBD1	TRBV6-1	CASSGGTGSRDEQYF	TGTGCCAGCAGTGGAGGGACAGGGTCCCGCGACGAGCAGTACTTC
few	TRBJ1-1	TRBD1	TRBV6-6	CASSYPQGVNTEAFF	TGTGCCAGCAGTTACCCACAGGGGGTGAACACTGAAGCTTTCTTT
-	TRBJ2-2	-	TRBV7-9	CASSHGAGELFF	TGTGCCAGCAGTCACGGTGCCGGGGAGCTGTTTTTT
-	TRBJ1-4	TRBD1	TRBV2	CASRRQGYDEKLFF	TGTGCCAGCAGGAGACAGGGGTATGATGAAAAACTGTTTTTT
-	TRBJ1-2	-	TRBV6-6	CASRKTDQLYGYTF	TGTGCCAGCAGAAAGACCGATCAACTATATGGCTACACCTTC
-	TRBJ2-7	-	TRBV13	CASSLGRQHYEQYF	TGTGCCAGCAGCTTAGGAAGACAGCACTACGAGCAGTACTTC
few	TRBJ1-6	-	TRBV9	CASSVDQGFGSPLHF	TGTGCCAGCAGCGTAGACCAGGGGTTCGGGTCACCCCTCCACTTT
-	TRBJ2-5	TRBD1	TRBV10-1	CASGNRGETQYF	TGCGCCAGCGGAAACAGGGGGGAGACCCAGTACTTC
few	TRBJ1-2	TRBD1	TRBV11-3	CASSSGGHSPYGYTF	TGTGCCAGCAGCTCAGGGGGACACTCCCCATATGGCTACACCTTC
-	TRBJ1-2	TRBD1	TRBV10-1	CASSPNRGLGYTF	TGCGCCAGCAGTCCAAACAGGGGACTTGGCTACACCTTC
-	TRBJ1-1	TRBD1	TRBV19	CASSIETGGDTEAFF	TGTGCCAGTAGTATAGAAACAGGGGGCGACACTGAAGCTTTCTTT
once	TRBJ2-7	-	TRBV19	CASSIRRDWSYEQYF	TGTGCCAGTAGTATTCGTCGGGACTGGTCCTACGAGCAGTACTTC
-	TRBJ1-2	TRBD1	TRBV5-6	CASSSTGVHDGYTF	TGTGCCAGCAGCTCGACAGGGGTACATGATGGCTACACCTTC
-	TRBJ2-7	-	TRBV27	CASSLDRRYEQYF	TGTGCCAGCAGTTTAGACAGGCGCTACGAGCAGTACTTC
-	TRBJ1-1	TRBD1	TRBV19	CASSRQGGTEAFF	TGTGCCAGTAGTAGACAGGGAGGCACTGAAGCTTTCTTT
-	TRBJ1-2	-	TRBV18	CASSPMAGVNYGYTF	TGTGCCAGCTCACCAATGGCCGGGGTAAACTATGGCTACACCTTC
-	TRBJ1-5	-	TRBV19	CASTSRVNQPQHF	TGTGCCAGTACCTCCAGGGTCAATCAGCCCCAGCATTTT
-	TRBJ2-7	TRBD1	TRBV2	CASYLDRGAYEQYF	TGTGCCAGCTACCTTGACAGGGGGGCCTACGAGCAGTACTTC
few	TRBJ2-1	TRBD1	TRBV5-1	CASSLLTGNNEQFF	TGCGCCAGCAGCTTATTGACAGGGAACAATGAGCAGTTCTTC
-	TRBJ2-5	-	TRBV6-4	CASSVGRVLPKETQYF	TGTGCCAGCAGTGTGGGGCGTGTACTGCCTAAAGAGACCCAGTACTTC
once	TRBJ1-6	-	TRBV5-1	CASTAWEGNSPLHF	TGCGCCAGCACCGCCTGGGAGGGAAATTCACCCCTCCACTTT
-	TRBJ2-5	-	TRBV10-3	CAISPGSQETQYF	TGTGCCATCAGCCCCGGGTCACAAGAGACCCAGTACTTC
few	TRBJ2-5	TRBD2	TRBV5-1	CASSLNGRGQETQYF	TGCGCCAGCAGCTTGAATGGGCGGGGGCAAGAGACCCAGTACTTC
-	TRBJ1-5	-	TRBV9	CASSVDRDQPQHF	TGTGCCAGCAGCGTAGACAGGGATCAGCCCCAGCATTTT